Sequencing of this TCR beta chain was carried out in a study of cytomegalovirus exposure and HLA in healthy donors. The germline gives CDR1 MNHEY, CDR2 SMNVEV (reference sequence). The CDR3 has 14 amino acids. V shed 6 bases and J shed 8 bases, with 20 bases lying between them. As for this clone: The antigen remains undetermined.

Overall study findings and caveats: In a later analysis, V- and J-gene trimming of beta chains associated with a DCLRE1C missense variant, replicated independently. A later examination showed that TCR association rates differed by HLA locus, with DRB1 most and HLA-C fewest.

60 Vbeta and 13 Jbeta primers were used in PCR. Produced via immunoSEQ multiplex PCR; TCRdb's table is partial and in-frame only. Its clone listing holds about 160,000 clones. The chain links TRBV27 to TRBJ2-7; D may be TRBD1 (6 bases). The sequence came from a man younger than 45 in good health and CMV-seronegative. The specimen was PBMCs. Here the CDR3 reads CASRGWTAPGKQYF. The CDR3 DNA follows: TGTGCCAGCAGGGGCTGGACAGCCCCAGGGAAGCAGTACTTC.